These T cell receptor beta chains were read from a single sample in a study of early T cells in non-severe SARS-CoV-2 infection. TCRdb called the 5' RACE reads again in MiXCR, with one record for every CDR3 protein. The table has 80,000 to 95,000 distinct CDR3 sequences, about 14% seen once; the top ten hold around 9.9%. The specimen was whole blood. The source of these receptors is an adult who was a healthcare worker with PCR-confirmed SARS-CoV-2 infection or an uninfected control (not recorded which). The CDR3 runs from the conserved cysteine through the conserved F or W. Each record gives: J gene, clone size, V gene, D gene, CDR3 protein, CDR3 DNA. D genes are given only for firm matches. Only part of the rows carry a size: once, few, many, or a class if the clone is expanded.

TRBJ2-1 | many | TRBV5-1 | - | CASSPRTVTINEQFF | TGCGCCAGCAGCCCGCGGACGGTAACCATTAATGAGCAGTTCTTC
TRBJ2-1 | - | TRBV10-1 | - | CASSLTRSGWGNNEQFF | TGCGCCAGCAGCCTAACCCGCAGCGGGTGGGGTAACAATGAGCAGTTCTTC
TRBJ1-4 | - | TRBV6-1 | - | CASLRAGFATNEKLFF | TGTGCCAGCCTCAGAGCGGGATTTGCAACTAATGAAAAACTGTTTTTT
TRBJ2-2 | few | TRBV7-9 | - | CASSLRPGPGELFF | TGTGCCAGCAGCTTACGACCGGGTCCCGGGGAGCTGTTTTTT
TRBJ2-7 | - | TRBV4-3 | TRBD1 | CASSQSRGTGLYEQYF | TGCGCCAGCAGCCAATCGCGCGGGACAGGGCTGTACGAGCAGTACTTC
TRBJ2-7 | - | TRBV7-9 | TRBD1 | CASSLLRTGYEQYF | TGTGCCAGCAGCCTCCTAAGGACAGGGTACGAGCAGTACTTC
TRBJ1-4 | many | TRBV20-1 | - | CSARVTEKLFF | TGCAGTGCTAGAGTAACAGAAAAACTGTTTTTT
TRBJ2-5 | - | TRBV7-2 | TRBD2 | CASSATGTSGETQYF | TGTGCCAGCAGCGCAACCGGGACTAGCGGCGAGACCCAGTACTTC
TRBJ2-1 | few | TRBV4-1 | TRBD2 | CASSHAPGLAGGPQAYNEQFF | TGCGCCAGCAGCCACGCGCCGGGACTAGCGGGGGGGCCCCAGGCCTACAATGAGCAGTTCTTC
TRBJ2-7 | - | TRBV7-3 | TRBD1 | CASSPDRGDLRQYF | TGTGCCAGCAGCCCGGACAGGGGGGATTTGCGGCAGTACTTC
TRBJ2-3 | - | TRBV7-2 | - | CASSWTFSTDTQYF | TGTGCCAGCAGCTGGACCTTCAGCACAGATACGCAGTATTTT
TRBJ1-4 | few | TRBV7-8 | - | CASSQYPVGGDEKLFF | TGTGCCAGCAGTCAATACCCTGTAGGGGGGGATGAAAAACTGTTTTTT
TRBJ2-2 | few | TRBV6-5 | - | CASSYDGQGRTGELFF | TGTGCCAGCAGTTACGACGGGCAGGGGCGAACCGGGGAGCTGTTTTTT
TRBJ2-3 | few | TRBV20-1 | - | CSARDGGSDTQYF | TGCAGTGCTAGAGACGGGGGATCAGATACGCAGTATTTT
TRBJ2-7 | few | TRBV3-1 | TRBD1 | CASSPSRTGAYEQYF | TGTGCCAGCAGCCCTTCCCGGACAGGGGCCTACGAGCAGTACTTC
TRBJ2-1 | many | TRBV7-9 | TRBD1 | CASSLAGTGAGQFF | TGTGCCAGCAGCTTAGCTGGGACAGGGGCTGGGCAGTTCTTC
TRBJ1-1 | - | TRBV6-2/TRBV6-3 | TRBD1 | CASSYAQGARAEAFF | TGTGCCAGCAGTTACGCCCAGGGGGCGCGCGCTGAAGCTTTCTTT
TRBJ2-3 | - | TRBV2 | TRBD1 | CARSTGVDTQYF | TGTGCCAGGTCGACAGGGGTCGATACGCAGTATTTT
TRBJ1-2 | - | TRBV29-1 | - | CSARDRGGEYTF | TGCAGCGCCAGGGACCGTGGAGGGGAATACACCTTC
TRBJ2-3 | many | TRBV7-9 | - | CASSQSGSADTQYF | TGTGCCAGCAGCCAAAGCGGTAGCGCAGATACGCAGTATTTT
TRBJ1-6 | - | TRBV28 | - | CASSAGRRHSPLHF | TGTGCCAGCAGTGCGGGACGGCGGCATTCACCCCTCCACTTT
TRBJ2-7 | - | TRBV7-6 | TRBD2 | CASSLAAGAREQYF | TGTGCCAGCAGCTTAGCAGCGGGGGCGCGTGAGCAGTACTTC
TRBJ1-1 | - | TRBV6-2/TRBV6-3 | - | CASSATMAGTEAFF | TGTGCCAGCAGTGCGACTATGGCTGGCACTGAAGCTTTCTTT
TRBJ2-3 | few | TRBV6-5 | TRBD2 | CAAQRGDTDTQYF | TGTGCTGCCCAGCGGGGGGACACAGATACGCAGTATTTT
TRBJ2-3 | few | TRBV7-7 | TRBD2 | CASSEGLAGGTDTQYF | TGTGCCAGCAGCGAGGGACTAGCGGGGGGTACAGATACGCAGTATTTT
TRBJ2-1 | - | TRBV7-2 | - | CASSSPGLSLNEQFF | TGTGCCAGCAGCTCCCCGGGACTCTCTCTGAATGAGCAGTTCTTC
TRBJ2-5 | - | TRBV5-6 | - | CASSSTYQETQYF | TGTGCCAGCAGCTCCACGTACCAAGAGACCCAGTACTTC
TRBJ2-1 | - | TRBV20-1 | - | CSADNYYNEQFF | TGCAGTGCTGACAACTACTACAATGAGCAGTTCTTC
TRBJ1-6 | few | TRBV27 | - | CASSYALNSPLHF | TGTGCCAGCAGTTACGCCCTTAATTCACCCCTCCACTTT
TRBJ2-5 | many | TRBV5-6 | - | CASSLDPRNQETQYF | TGTGCCAGCAGCTTGGACCCCAGGAACCAAGAGACCCAGTACTTC
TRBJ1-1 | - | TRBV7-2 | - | CASSSGAGVSEAFF | TGTGCCAGCAGCTCGGGTGCGGGGGTCTCTGAAGCTTTCTTT
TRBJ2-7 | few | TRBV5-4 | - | CASSSGMGYEQYF | TGTGCCAGCAGCTCGGGTATGGGCTACGAGCAGTACTTC
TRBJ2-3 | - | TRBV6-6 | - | CASSLPTRTDTQYF | TGTGCCAGCAGCTTACCCACCCGCACAGATACGCAGTATTTT
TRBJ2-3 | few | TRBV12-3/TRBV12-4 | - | CASSPNSDTQYF | TGTGCCAGCAGTCCTAACTCAGATACGCAGTATTTT
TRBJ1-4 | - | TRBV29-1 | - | CSVEEGGKLFF | TGCAGCGTTGAAGAAGGAGGAAAACTGTTTTTT
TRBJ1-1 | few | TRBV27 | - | CASSLQGHRGAEAFF | TGTGCCAGCAGTTTACAAGGACACCGGGGTGCTGAAGCTTTCTTT
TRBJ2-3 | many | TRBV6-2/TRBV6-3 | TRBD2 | CASSPGTSGGTDTQYF | TGTGCCAGCAGTCCCGGGACTAGCGGGGGCACAGATACGCAGTATTTT
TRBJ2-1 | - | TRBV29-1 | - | CSVDFQGSYNEQFF | TGCAGCGTTGATTTTCAGGGGAGTTACAATGAGCAGTTCTTC
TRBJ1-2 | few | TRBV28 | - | CASSFRGSGYTF | TGTGCCAGCAGTTTCCGCGGCAGTGGCTACACCTTC